Given below is one TCR beta chain in context. Its antigen is not known. This entry belongs to a study of T cell responses to AZD1222 COVID-19 vaccine. TCRdb's table, derived via immunoSEQ multiplex PCR, lists solely in-frame clones and lacks some. The sample includes about 130,000 clones, roughly 90% of them seen just once. With 4 bases removed from V and 5 bases from J, the gap between germline ends came to 8 bases. CDR1 is MNHEY and CDR2 is SVGEGT in the germline V gene. The CDR3 sequence is 12 residues long. Findings and caveats of the study: Variant regions that are unmutated are reportedly the target of nearly half of spike-specific TCRs. Repertoire sampling was restricted to post-peak T cell response timepoints.

The chain combines TRBV6-2 or TRBV6-3 with TRBJ1-2; D is perhaps TRBD1 (5 bases). The specimen was peripheral blood, collected 28 days after the second AZD1222 dose. This receptor was obtained from an adult who received the AZD1222 COVID-19 vaccine. The CDR3 here is CASSSTAYGYTF. CDR3 nucleotides: TGTGCCAGCAGTTCGACAGCTTATGGCTACACCTTC.